The following is a TCR beta chain sequence with its context. These data come from a study of OX40 agonist ivuxolimab in advanced cancers. Whole-study context: With ivuxolimab, an agonistic anti-OX40 (CD134) antibody, patients were treated.

V gave up 0 bases and J gave up 7 bases, with 6 bases separating them. Germline V gene sequence: CDR1 SQVTM, CDR2 ANQGSEA. The CDR3 extends over 11 amino acids. Measured with immunoSEQ multiplex PCR; TCRdb has only the in-frame clones, and not every one. The table has about 82,000 clones, roughly 80% seen once. The chain has TRBV29-1 and TRBJ1-2; D is ambiguous. The specimen was CD4+ or CD8+ T cells sorted from blood, collected in a trial of the OX40 agonist ivuxolimab. This sequence originates from an adult with an advanced solid tumor such as melanoma, head and neck, liver or kidney cancer. CDR3 nucleotides: TGCAGCGTTGAAGAGTTTGGTGGCTACACCTTC. Translating it yields CSVEEFGGYTF.